The next 3 T cell receptor beta chains were all read from a single sample in a study of blood T cell repertoires in COVID-19. Repertoires were generated with immunoSEQ multiplex PCR, while TCRdb's copy carries only in-frame clones and drops some. The sample consists of about 250,000 clones, approximately 90% of them appearing once. Sequenced sample: PBMCs or T cells enriched from blood (not recorded which). These receptors were collected from a man younger than 35 who had recovered from COVID-19.

The chain employs TRBV7-6 and TRBJ2-3; 11 bases line up with TRBD2. CDR3 size: 16 residues. V trimming: 5 bases; J trimming: 4 bases; junction bases outside the gene matches: 8. Germline CDR1 SGHVS, CDR2 FNYEAQ. The CDR3 bases are TGTGCCAGCAGCATGCCAGGACTAGCGGGCCCAGATACGCAGTATTTT. Translating it yields CASSMPGLAGPDTQYF.

V usage is TRBV28 and J usage is TRBJ1-2; the match to TRBD1 covers 10 bases. Unmatched junction bases numbered 10, after V lost 6 bases and J lost 6 bases. CDR1 is MDHEN, CDR2 SYDVKM, per germline. CDR3 length equals 15 residues. The CDR3 region is CASSRAGQGFNGYTF. The CDR3 DNA follows: TGTGCCAGCAGCCGAGCGGGACAGGGGTTCAATGGCTACACCTTC.

V is TRBV30 and J is TRBJ1-1, with D perhaps matching TRBD1 (5 bases). The CDR3 runs to 12 residues. V lost 4 bases and J 5 bases, leaving 11 bases between the germline ends. Germline CDR1 reads GTSNPN; CDR2 reads SVGIG (reference sequence). CDR3 DNA sequence: TGTGCCTGGAATCTCAGGGAAACTGAAGCTTTCTTT. Translation: CAWNLRETEAFF.